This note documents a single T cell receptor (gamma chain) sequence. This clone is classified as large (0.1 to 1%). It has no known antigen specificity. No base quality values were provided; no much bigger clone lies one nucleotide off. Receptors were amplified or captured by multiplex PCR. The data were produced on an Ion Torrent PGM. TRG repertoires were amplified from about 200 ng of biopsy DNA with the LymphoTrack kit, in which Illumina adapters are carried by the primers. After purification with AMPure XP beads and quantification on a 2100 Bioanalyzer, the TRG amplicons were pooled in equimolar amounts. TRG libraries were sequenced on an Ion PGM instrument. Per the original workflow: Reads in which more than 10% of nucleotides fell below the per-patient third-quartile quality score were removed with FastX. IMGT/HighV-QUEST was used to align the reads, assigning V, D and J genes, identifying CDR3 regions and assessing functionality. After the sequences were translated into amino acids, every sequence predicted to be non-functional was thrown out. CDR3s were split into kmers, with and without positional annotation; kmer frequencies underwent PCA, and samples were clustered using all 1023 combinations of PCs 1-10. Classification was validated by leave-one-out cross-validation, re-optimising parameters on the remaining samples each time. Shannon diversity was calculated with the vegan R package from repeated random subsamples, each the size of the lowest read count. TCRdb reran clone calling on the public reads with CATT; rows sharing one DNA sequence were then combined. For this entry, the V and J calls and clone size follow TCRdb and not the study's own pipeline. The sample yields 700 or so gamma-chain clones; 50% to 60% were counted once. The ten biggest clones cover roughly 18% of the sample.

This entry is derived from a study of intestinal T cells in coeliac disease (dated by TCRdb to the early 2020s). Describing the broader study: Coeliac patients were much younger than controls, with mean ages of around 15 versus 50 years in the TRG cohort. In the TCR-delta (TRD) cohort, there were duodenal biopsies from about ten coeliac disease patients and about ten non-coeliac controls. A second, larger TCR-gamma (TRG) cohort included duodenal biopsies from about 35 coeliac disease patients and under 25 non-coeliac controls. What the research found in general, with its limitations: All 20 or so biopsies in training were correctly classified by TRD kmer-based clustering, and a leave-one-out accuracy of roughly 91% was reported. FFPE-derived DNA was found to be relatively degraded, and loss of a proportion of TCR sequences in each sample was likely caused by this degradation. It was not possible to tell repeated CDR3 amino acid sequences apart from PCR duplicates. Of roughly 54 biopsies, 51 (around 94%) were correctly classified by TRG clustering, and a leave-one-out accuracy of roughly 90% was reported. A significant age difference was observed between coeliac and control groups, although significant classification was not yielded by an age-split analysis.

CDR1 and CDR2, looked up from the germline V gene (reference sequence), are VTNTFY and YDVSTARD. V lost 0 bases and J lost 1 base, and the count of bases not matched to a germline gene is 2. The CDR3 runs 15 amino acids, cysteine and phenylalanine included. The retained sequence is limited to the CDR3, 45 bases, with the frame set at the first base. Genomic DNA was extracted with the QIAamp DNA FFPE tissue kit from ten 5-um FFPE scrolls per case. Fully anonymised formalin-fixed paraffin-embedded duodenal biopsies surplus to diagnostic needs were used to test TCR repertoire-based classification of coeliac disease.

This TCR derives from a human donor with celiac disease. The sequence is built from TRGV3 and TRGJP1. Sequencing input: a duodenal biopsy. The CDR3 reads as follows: CATWDRGTTGWFKIF. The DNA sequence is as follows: TGTGCCACCTGGGACAGGGGTACCACTGGTTGGTTCAAGATATTT.